Listed here is a single T cell receptor (beta chain). The repertoire was sequenced with immunoSEQ multiplex PCR; TCRdb's copy has only in-frame clones and lacks some. The data contain tens of thousands of clones, 95% to 96% of them seen just once; the ten biggest clones take up 0.24%. The data were taken from a study of technical replicates of blood from a handful of donors. V lost 8 bases, J lost 9 bases, and 7 bases stayed unmatched. The CDR3 runs 13 residues. The germline CDR1 and CDR2 sequences are SGHRS and YFSETQ. The sequence was obtained from a human donor in good health. V and J are TRBV5-1 and TRBJ1-6, with TRBD1 matching over 8 bases. Sequencing used T cells isolated from PBMCs. CDR3 nucleotide sequence: TGCGCCAGACCGACAGGGGCGGGTTCACCCCTCCACTTT. Protein: CARPTGAGSPLHF.